The clone carrying this T cell receptor beta chain was counted many times. The data stem from a study of spatial heterogeneity in lung cancer. This sample's time point: sample taken at primary tumor resection. Whole RNA, isolated from tumor, nontumor lung or frozen PBMC, was sequenced without prior sorting. The donors were approximately 70 patients with non-small cell lung cancer that was early-stage and untreated. The germline CDR1 and CDR2 sequences are MDHEN and SYDVKM. Trimming took off 3 bases at V and 8 bases at J, with 10 bases between the two ends. CDR3 length equals 13 residues. TCRdb reprocessed the 5' RACE reads via MiXCR and lists one record per CDR3 protein. The table shows around 40,000 distinct CDR3 sequences, with about 6% occurring only once.

The rearrangement uses TRBV28 and TRBJ1-4, with D uncertain. This TCR was recovered from a male donor with early-stage non-small cell lung cancer. The sequencing used PBMCs, collected at surgery. CDR3 DNA sequence: TGTGCCAGCAGTTTCCGGGTGTGGGAAAAACTGTTTTTT. It yields the protein CASSFRVWEKLFF. Filled out from reference TRBV28 and TRBJ1-4, the complete variable domain reads DVKVTQSSRYLVKRTGEKVFLECVQDMDHENMFWYRQDPGLGLRLIYFSYDVKMKEKGDIPEGYSVSREKKERFSLILESASTNQTSMYLCASSFRVWEKLFFGSGTQLSVL.